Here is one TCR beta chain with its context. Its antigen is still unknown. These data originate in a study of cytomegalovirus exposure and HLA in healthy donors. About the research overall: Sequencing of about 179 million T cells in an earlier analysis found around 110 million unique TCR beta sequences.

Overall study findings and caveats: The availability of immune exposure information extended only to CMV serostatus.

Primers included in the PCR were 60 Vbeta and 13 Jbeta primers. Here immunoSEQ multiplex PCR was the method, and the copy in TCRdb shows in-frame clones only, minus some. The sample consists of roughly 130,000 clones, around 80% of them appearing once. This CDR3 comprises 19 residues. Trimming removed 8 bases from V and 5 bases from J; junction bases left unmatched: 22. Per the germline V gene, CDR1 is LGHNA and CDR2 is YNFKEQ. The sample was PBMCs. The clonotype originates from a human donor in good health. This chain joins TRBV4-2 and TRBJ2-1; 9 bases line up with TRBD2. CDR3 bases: TGTGCCAGCTCAAAGAGACAGGGTATAGGCGGGGGGGTCCACAATGAGCAGTTCTTC. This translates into CASSKRQGIGGGVHNEQFF.